The clone carrying this TCR beta chain was observed a handful of times. The sample is drawn from a study of blood T cell repertoires in COVID-19. Each participant's cohort was designated according to participant-reported clinical history. In the original workflow: Amplified reference gene primers provided the basis for estimating nucleated cell counts. TCRdb's copy holds only in-frame clones and misses some; the assay was immunoSEQ multiplex PCR. V, J and clone size were drawn from that table, and D and trimming were deduced from the DNA. The table records around 430,000 clones, 80% to 90% of them present only once. CDR3 length: 11 residues. The V end lost 6 bases, the J end lost 3 bases, and 4 bases lay between the germline ends. Looked up from germline, CDR1 is KGHDR and CDR2 is SFDVKD.

The V and J genes are TRBV24-1 and TRBJ1-1; no firm D call. The specimen was PBMCs or T cells enriched from blood (not recorded which). The TCR was taken from a woman aged 45-59 years who had recovered from COVID-19. The CDR3 spells CATSRDTEAFF. The CDR3 DNA is TGTGCCACCAGTCGCGACACTGAAGCTTTCTTT.